These 21 T cell receptor beta chains originate from one sample sequenced in a study of beta chain features in type 1 diabetes. The authors reverse transcribed all of the isolated RNA, so sequencing captured expressed TCRB transcripts. The data were produced by immunoSEQ multiplex PCR, yet TCRdb's version contains in-frame clones alone and is incomplete. The data contain 200,000 to 250,000 clones, over 7.5% of them singletons. Sequencing was performed on naive CD4+ T cells from blood. Receptors originate from a woman younger than 30 in good health.

The rearrangement joins TRBV5-1 to TRBJ2-4; a weak D match, TRBD1 (5 bases). Germline V lookup: CDR1 SGHRS, CDR2 YFSETQ. The CDR3 is 14 residues long. The V gene lost 0 bases and the J gene lost 7 bases, with 11 bases spanning the gap. This CDR3 reads CASSLEGAGNIQYF. The CDR3 DNA sequence: TGCGCCAGCAGCTTGGAAGGGGCTGGGAACATTCAGTACTTC. Using reference TRBV5-1 and TRBJ2-4 for the parts outside the CDR3, the full variable domain is KAGVTQTPRYLIKTRGQQVTLSCSPISGHRSVSWYQQTPGQGLQFLFEYFSETQRNKGNFPGRFSGRQFSNSRSEMNVSTLELGDSALYLCASSLEGAGNIQYFGAGTRLSVL.

The chain couples TRBV11-2 to TRBJ2-7; TRBD2 is a possible D gene (5 bases). V dropped 5 bases and J dropped 4 bases, with 15 bases sitting between them. Germline CDR1 is SGHAT and CDR2 is FQNNGV. The CDR3 is made up of 14 amino acids. The CDR3 region is CASSPFGKPYEQYF. The CDR3 DNA follows: TGTGCCAGCAGCCCCTTCGGGAAGCCTTACGAGCAGTACTTC. Based on the CDR3 plus reference TRBV11-2 and TRBJ2-7, the full variable domain is EAGVAQSPRYKIIEKRQSVAFWCNPISGHATLYWYQQILGQGPKLLIQFQNNGVVDDSQLPKDRFSAERLKGVDSTLKIQPAKLEDSAVYLCASSPFGKPYEQYFGPGTRLTVT.

The chain carries TRBV5-1 and TRBJ1-1; D is perhaps TRBD1 (5 bases). Germline lookup yields CDR1 SGHRS and CDR2 YFSETQ. This CDR3 region has 16 residues. Trimming removed 4 bases from V and 1 base from J, with 17 bases in between. CDR3 nucleotides: TGCGCCAGCAGCCCTCACCTATCTACAGGGAACACTGAAGCTTTCTTT. It codes for CASSPHLSTGNTEAFF.

This clone was found a few times. The chain joins TRBV30 to TRBJ1-1, with D unresolved. The CDR3 sequence is 13 residues long. Trimming took off 7 bases at V and 3 bases at J, with 15 bases between the two ends. Germline assignment: CDR1 GTSNPN and CDR2 SVGIG (reference sequence). CDR3 sequence (DNA): TGTGCCTTCCTTAAACGTCCGGACACTGAAGCTTTCTTT. Encoded protein: CAFLKRPDTEAFF.

The chain employs TRBV19 and TRBJ1-5; D is possibly TRBD1 (6 bases). This CDR3 spans 15 amino acids. Germline V lookup: CDR1 LNHDA, CDR2 SQIVND (reference sequence). Trimming removed 6 bases at V and 5 bases at J, with 17 bases between. CDR3 DNA sequence: TGTGCCAGTAGGGAACAGGGCCCAGCTCATCAGCCCCAGCATTTT. Encoded protein: CASREQGPAHQPQHF. The full variable domain, with the rest looked up from reference TRBV19 and TRBJ1-5, is DGGITQSPKYLFRKEGQNVTLSCEQNLNHDAMYWYRQDPGQGLRLIYYSQIVNDFQKGDIAEGYSVSREKKESFPLTVTSAQKNPTAFYLCASREQGPAHQPQHFGDGTRLSIL.

V usage is TRBV5-1 and J usage is TRBJ2-1; 7 nucleotides match TRBD1. Germline values: CDR1 SGHRS, CDR2 YFSETQ. Unmatched junction bases numbered 0, after V lost 0 bases and J lost 3 bases. The CDR3 extends over 14 amino acids. The CDR3 DNA sequence: TGCGCCAGCAGCTTGGACAGGGGCTACAATGAGCAGTTCTTC. Protein sequence: CASSLDRGYNEQFF.

The chain links TRBV5-1 to TRBJ2-1; D is perhaps TRBD2 (5 bases). V was pared by 5 bases and J by 2 bases, with 8 bases between. Germline CDR1 reads SGHRS; CDR2 reads YFSETQ. This CDR3 contains 13 residues. For the CDR3, the DNA is TGCGCCAGCAGGGACTTTACCTACAATGAGCAGTTCTTC. Protein product: CASRDFTYNEQFF.

In this sample, this clone turned up a few times. V usage is TRBV4-1 and J usage is TRBJ2-1, with D possibly TRBD1 on 6 matching bases. Trimming shortened V by 0 bases and J by 1 base, and 7 bases separated the two germline ends. Germline CDR1 and CDR2: MGHRA and YSYEKL. The CDR3 spans 15 residues. The CDR3 spells CASSQDGQSYNEQFF. The CDR3 region has the DNA TGCGCCAGCAGCCAAGACGGACAGTCCTACAATGAGCAGTTCTTC.

This clone was counted a few times. The chain links TRBV18 to TRBJ1-2, with TRBD1 identical over 8 bases. Trimming took 5 bases from V and 4 from J; bases not matched to a gene: 9. Per germline, CDR1 KGHSH and CDR2 LQKENI. This CDR3 contains 15 residues. The CDR3 DNA is TGTGCCAGCTCATACGGACAGGGAAATGGCTATGGCTACACCTTC. Amino acids: CASSYGQGNGYGYTF.

The V call is TRBV5-4, the J call TRBJ2-7, with TRBD1 identical over 9 bases. CDR1 and CDR2 (germline): SGHNT, YYREEE (reference sequence). V was pared by 4 bases and J by 2 bases, with 7 bases of the junction left unmatched. CDR3 size: 15 residues. The CDR3 loop reads CASSRQGTGPYEQYF. The CDR3 DNA sequence: TGTGCCAGCAGCCGGCAGGGGACAGGGCCCTACGAGCAGTACTTC.

This clone showed up just a few times. The genes are TRBV9 and TRBJ2-3, with 14 nucleotides matching TRBD2. With 3 bases clipped from V and 6 bases from J, the junction kept 3 bases outside the gene matches. The CDR3 loop spans 15 amino acids. Germline V gene data show CDR1 as SGDLS and CDR2 as YYNGEE. The DNA of the CDR3 is TGTGCCAGCAGCGGACTAGCGGGAGGGCCGGATACGCAGTATTTT. This sequence encodes CASSGLAGGPDTQYF. Full variable domain (remainder filled in from reference TRBV9 and TRBJ2-3): DSGVTQTPKHLITATGQRVTLRCSPRSGDLSVYWYQQSLDQGLQFLIQYYNGEERAKGNILERFSAQQFPDLHSELNLSSLELGDSALYFCASSGLAGGPDTQYFGPGTRLTVL.

In its sample, this clone was seen a few times. The rearrangement links TRBV4-1 to TRBJ2-7, with 8 bases matching TRBD1. The V segment lost 1 base and the J segment 5 bases; nucleotides outside the gene matches: 7. Germline lookup yields CDR1 MGHRA and CDR2 YSYEKL. This CDR3 comprises 15 residues. The CDR3 DNA is TGCGCCAGCAGCCAAGTCCCAGGGGGCTTGAACGAGCAGTACTTC. Protein: CASSQVPGGLNEQYF.

This clone came up a few times. The chain combines TRBV18 with TRBJ2-1; 9 nucleotides align to TRBD2. V was clipped by 6 bases and J by 9 bases; unmatched bases: 15. CDR3 length: 16 amino acids. Germline CDR1 and CDR2: KGHSH and LQKENI. CDR3 loop: CASSQGQAGGYGEQFF. CDR3 sequence (DNA): TGTGCCAGCTCCCAAGGTCAAGCGGGAGGATACGGTGAGCAGTTCTTC.

CDR3 DNA: TGTGCCAGACGGGACATCAACACCGGGGAGCTGTTTTTT. Its protein product is CARRDINTGELFF. V is TRBV6-1 and J is TRBJ2-2; D perhaps matches TRBD1 (6 bases). CDR3 length: 13 amino acids. The germline gives CDR1 MNHNS, CDR2 SASEGT. Between the trimmed V and J ends, which lost 9 bases and 2 bases, there was a span of 10 bases.

The chain links TRBV14 to TRBJ1-1; D is ambiguous. V was trimmed by 4 bases and J by 3 bases, leaving 15 bases between them. The length of the CDR3 is 15 residues. Germline CDR1 is SGHDN and CDR2 is FVKESK. The CDR3 nucleotides are TGTGCCAGCAGCCGAAGTCCCGGGTGGGACACTGAAGCTTTCTTT. Translating it yields CASSRSPGWDTEAFF.

The CDR3 reads CASTITGTTGELFF. The CDR3 DNA reads TGTGCCAGCACCATCACAGGGACAACCGGGGAGCTGTTTTTT. V and J are TRBV7-9 and TRBJ2-2; tentative D call: TRBD1 (6 bases). V was cut by 7 bases and J by 5 bases, with 14 bases left in between. Per the germline V gene, CDR1 is SEHNR and CDR2 is FQNEAQ (reference sequence). There are 14 residues in the CDR3. Full variable domain (outside the CDR3, taken from reference TRBV7-9 and TRBJ2-2): DTGVSQNPRHKITKRGQNVTFRCDPISEHNRLYWYRQTLGQGPEFLTYFQNEAQLEKSRLLSDRFSAERPKGSFSTLEIQRTEQGDSAMYLCASTITGTTGELFFGEGSRLTVL.

This clone occurred a few times. The chain combines TRBV6-5 with TRBJ2-5, with 7 bases aligning to TRBD1. This CDR3 has 13 amino acids. V lost 10 bases and J lost 7; bases outside the gene matches: 12. Germline V lookup: CDR1 MNHEY, CDR2 SVGAGI. The CDR3 loop is CANYHRGSGTQYF. The CDR3 DNA follows: TGTGCCAACTACCACAGGGGATCGGGGACCCAGTACTTC.

This clone was observed a handful of times. This chain connects TRBV5-4 to TRBJ2-1; D call uncertain. V was trimmed by 0 bases and J by 8 bases, leaving 21 bases between them. The CDR3 has 17 residues. Per germline, CDR1 SGHNT and CDR2 YYREEE (reference sequence). The DNA of the CDR3 is TGTGCCAGCAGCTTGGCCACACGGGTTATGTCCCCTCATGAGCAGTTCTTC. It yields the protein CASSLATRVMSPHEQFF.

This sequence joins TRBV2 and TRBJ2-5; D unresolved. Per the germline V gene, CDR1 is SNHLY and CDR2 is FYNNEI. Trimming left V 4 bases short and J 4 bases short, with 7 bases between. The CDR3 covers 12 residues. CDR3 in amino acids: CASSGFGETQYF. The CDR3 region has the DNA TGTGCCAGCAGTGGCTTCGGAGAGACCCAGTACTTC.

In its sample, this clone was seen a few times. This chain joins TRBV6-6 and TRBJ2-7; 11 positions agree with TRBD2. In germline, CDR1 is MNHNY, CDR2 SVGAGI (reference sequence). Trimming cost V 0 bases and J 6 bases; bases outside gene matches: 4. The CDR3 is made up of 15 amino acids. CDR3: CASSYSISGRGEQYF. CDR3 nucleotides: TGTGCCAGCAGTTACTCGATTAGCGGGAGGGGCGAGCAGTACTTC.

The V call is TRBV7-8, the J call TRBJ1-1; 7 positions agree with TRBD1. The CDR3 spans 18 residues. The germline CDR1 and CDR2 sequences are SGHVS and FQNEAQ. The J segment lost 1 base and the V segment lost 2 bases, leaving 13 bases of the junction unmatched. The CDR3 region is CASSLRGRAWGANTEAFF. The CDR3, as DNA: TGTGCCAGCAGCTTAAGGGGGCGGGCATGGGGGGCGAACACTGAAGCTTTCTTT. The variable domain in full, completed from reference TRBV7-8 and TRBJ1-1, reads GAGVSQSPRYKVAKRGQDVALRCDPISGHVSLFWYQQALGQGPEFLTYFQNEAQLDKSGLPSDRFFAERPEGSVSTLKIQRTQQEDSAVYLCASSLRGRAWGANTEAFFGQGTRLTVV.